This TCR beta chain is drawn from a study of blood T cell repertoires in COVID-19. TCRdb keeps only in-frame clones here, not all; method: immunoSEQ multiplex PCR. The sample lists around 170,000 clones, 78% occurring once. CDR1 is MNHEY and CDR2 is SVGAGI in the germline V gene. The CDR3 length is 11 residues. Deletions cut 6 bases from V and 7 bases from J, with 9 bases between. Sequencing input: peripheral blood. This receptor was obtained from a woman aged 80 or over with acute or convalescent COVID-19. V is TRBV6-5 and J is TRBJ1-1; TRBD1 is a possible D gene (6 bases). The CDR3 bases are TGTGCCAGCAGGGCAGGGGTTGAAGCTTTCTTT. This translates into CASRAGVEAFF.